This is a list of T cell receptor beta chains from one sample in a study of T cell clones after liver transplantation. Clones were sequenced by immunoSEQ multiplex PCR, and TCRdb holds only the in-frame ones, with some missing. The sample has 24,000 or so clones; more than 60% are singletons. Sequences were derived from CD4+ T cells from blood, sampled before liver transplant. These receptors originate from a human donor who received a liver transplant. Both conserved end residues are part of each CDR3. A D gene is named only where the DNA matches it firmly. Size values are once, few and many counts, or a class for expanded clones, and some rows have none.

v_gene,j_gene,abundance,d_gene,CDR3nt,CDR3aa
TRBV10-2,TRBJ2-7,NA,NA,TGCGCCAGCAGTCATGACACGTCCTACGAGCAGTACTTC,CASSHDTSYEQYF
TRBV5-4,TRBJ1-2,NA,TRBD1,TGTGCCAGCAGCTTGGCCGGACAGGGGATGGATGGCTACACCTTC,CASSLAGQGMDGYTF
TRBV5-1,TRBJ2-1,few,TRBD2,TGCGCCAGCAGCTTGCCTAGCGGGGGGGCCGGGGAGCAGTTCTTC,CASSLPSGGAGEQFF
TRBV27,TRBJ2-3,once,TRBD1,TGTGCCAGCAGTGCAACAGGGGCGGATACGCAGTATTTT,CASSATGADTQYF
TRBV2,TRBJ1-2,few,TRBD1,TGTGCCAGCCCCGAGGGCAGGGGGCTGAGCTATGGCTACACCTTC,CASPEGRGLSYGYTF
TRBV7-2,TRBJ2-3,NA,NA,TGTGCCAGCAGCCAAGGGACTCCTTTCACAGATACGCAGTATTTT,CASSQGTPFTDTQYF
TRBV7-2,TRBJ2-3,NA,NA,TGTGCCAGCAGCTCCCTTCCAGATACGCAGTATTTT,CASSSLPDTQYF
TRBV11-3,TRBJ1-1,NA,NA,TGTGCCAGCAGCTTGGGGCGAGGAAGCACTGAAGCTTTCTTT,CASSLGRGSTEAFF
TRBV20-1,TRBJ2-7,NA,NA,TGCAGTGCTAGTTCTTCGTACGAGCAGTACTTC,CSASSSYEQYF
TRBV12-1,TRBJ1-5,few,NA,TGTGCCAGCAGCTTTTCGTGGCGTCTCAATCAGCCCCAGCATTTT,CASSFSWRLNQPQHF
TRBV30,TRBJ2-7,NA,TRBD1,TGTGCCTGGAGTGTCCGGGACAGGGTTTTTTACGAGCAGTACTTC,CAWSVRDRVFYEQYF
TRBV9,TRBJ1-1,NA,NA,TGTGCCAGCAGCGTAGGCAGGGATACTGAAGCTTTCTTT,CASSVGRDTEAFF
TRBV2,TRBJ1-2,few,NA,NA,CASILAGGYYGYTF
TRBV5-1,TRBJ2-5,NA,NA,TGCGCCAGCAGCTTGGGGGCAGAAGAGACCCAGTACTTC,CASSLGAEETQYF
TRBV11-2,TRBJ2-7,once,TRBD1,TGTGCCAGCAGTTCGGGACAGGGGGCATGGACGTACTTC,CASSSGQGAWTYF
TRBV15,TRBJ2-4,few,NA,TGTGCCACCAGCAGAGCGGGACACCAACTAGCCAAAAACATTCAGTACTTC,CATSRAGHQLAKNIQYF
TRBV25-1,TRBJ2-3,NA,TRBD1,TGTGCCAGCAGTGAACCAAGGACAGGGGGCACAGATACGCAGTATTTT,CASSEPRTGGTDTQYF
TRBV6-5,TRBJ1-5,few,NA,TGTGCCAGCAGTCGGGCGCGCGGTCAGCCCCAGCATTTT,CASSRARGQPQHF
TRBV2,TRBJ1-1,few,NA,TGTGCCAGCATTGCAGACACTGAAGCTTTCTTT,CASIADTEAFF
TRBV7-2,TRBJ1-2,NA,NA,TGTGCCAGCAGCCGGGACTTGGGGCCCTATGGCTACACCTTC,CASSRDLGPYGYTF
TRBV6-1,TRBJ2-2,once,NA,TGTGCCAGCAAGGCTCGGCAGACTCTCGGGGAGCTGTTTTTT,CASKARQTLGELFF
TRBV5-1,TRBJ2-2,NA,NA,TGCGCCAGCAGCTGGGGACGAGGGGTCAACACCGGGGAGCTGTTTTTT,CASSWGRGVNTGELFF
TRBV21-1,TRBJ2-2,NA,NA,TGTGCCAGCAGCGACACCGGGACAGGGGGCGCCGGCGGGGAGCTGTTTTTT,CASSDTGTGGAGGELFF
TRBV4-3,TRBJ1-2,NA,TRBD1,TGCGCCAGCAGCCAAGAGACAGGGCGGGATGGCTACACCTTC,CASSQETGRDGYTF
TRBV7-9,TRBJ1-4,NA,TRBD1,TGTGCCAGCAGCTTCGGACAGGGAGATGAAAAACTGTTTTTT,CASSFGQGDEKLFF
TRBV5-1,TRBJ1-1,NA,NA,TGCGCCAGCGGATACGGGCAGTTGAACACTGAAGCTTTCTTT,CASGYGQLNTEAFF